This T cell receptor beta chain was captured by sequencing in a study of blood T cells in healthy people across ages. Study-wide results and caveats: Relative to aged donors, long-lived donors carried more naive CD4+ cells and displayed higher diversity.

Germline CDR1 DFQATT, CDR2 SNEGSKA (reference sequence). The CDR3 is 14 residues long. A second roughly 6 to 12 cycle PCR used barcoded and J-beta primers. Every cDNA molecule bore a tag from a template-switch adaptor containing 12 random nucleotides. MiXCR, run by TCRdb on the 5' RACE reads, gives a single entry per CDR3 protein. The data hold 450,000 to 700,000 distinct CDR3 sequences, with 27% observed a single time. The donors, all healthy, were Caucasians living in Russia, aged about 6 to 95. No fewer than 5.5 micrograms of total RNA were isolated from every sample. About this clonotype: Its specificity is not known. Germline and junction disagree at one end, which may indicate a read error.

This sequence originates from a woman between 70 and 85 years old in good health. The specimen sequenced was blood. V and J are TRBV20-1 and TRBJ1-1; the match to TRBD1 covers 7 bases. DNA of the CDR3: TGCAGTGCTAACGACGGGACAGTGAACACTGGAGCTTTCTTT. Encoded protein: CSANDGTVNTGAFF.